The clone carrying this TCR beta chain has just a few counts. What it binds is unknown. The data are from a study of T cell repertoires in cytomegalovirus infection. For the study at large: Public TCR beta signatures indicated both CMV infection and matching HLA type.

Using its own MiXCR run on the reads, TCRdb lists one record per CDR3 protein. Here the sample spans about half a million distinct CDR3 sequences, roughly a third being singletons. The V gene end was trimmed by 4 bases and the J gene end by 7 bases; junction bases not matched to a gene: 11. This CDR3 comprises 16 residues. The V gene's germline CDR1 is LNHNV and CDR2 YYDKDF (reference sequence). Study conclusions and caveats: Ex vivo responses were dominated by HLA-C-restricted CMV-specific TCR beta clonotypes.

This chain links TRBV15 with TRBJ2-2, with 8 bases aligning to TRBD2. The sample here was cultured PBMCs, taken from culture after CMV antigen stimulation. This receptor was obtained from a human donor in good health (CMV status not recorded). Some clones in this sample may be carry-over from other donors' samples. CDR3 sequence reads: CATSTLGVAGSGELFF. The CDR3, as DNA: TGTGCCACCAGCACCCTCGGGGTAGCGGGAAGCGGGGAGCTGTTTTTT.